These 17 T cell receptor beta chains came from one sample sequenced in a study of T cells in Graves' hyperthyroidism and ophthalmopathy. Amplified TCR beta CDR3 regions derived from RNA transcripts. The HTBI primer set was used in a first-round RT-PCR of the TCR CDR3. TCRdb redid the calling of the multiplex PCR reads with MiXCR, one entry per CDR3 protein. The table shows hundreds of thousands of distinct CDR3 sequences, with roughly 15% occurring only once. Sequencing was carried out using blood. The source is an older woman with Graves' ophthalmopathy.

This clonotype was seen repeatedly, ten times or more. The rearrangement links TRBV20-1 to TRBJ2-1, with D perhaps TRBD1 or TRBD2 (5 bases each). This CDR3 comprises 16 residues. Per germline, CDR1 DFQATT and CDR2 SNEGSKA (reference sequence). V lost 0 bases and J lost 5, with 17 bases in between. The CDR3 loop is CSARDGARGWDNEQFF. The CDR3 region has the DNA TGCAGTGCTAGAGATGGGGCACGGGGATGGGACAATGAGCAGTTCTTC.

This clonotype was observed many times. The CDR3 spells CASGLVQAGYNEQFF. For the CDR3, the DNA is TGTGCTAGTGGTTTGGTGCAGGCAGGGTACAATGAGCAGTTCTTC. This sequence joins TRBV12-5 and TRBJ2-1, with D possibly being TRBD1 (5 bases). V lost 0 bases and J 4 bases, leaving 10 bases between the germline ends. Germline V gives CDR1 LGHNT, CDR2 FRNRAP. This CDR3 region has 15 residues.

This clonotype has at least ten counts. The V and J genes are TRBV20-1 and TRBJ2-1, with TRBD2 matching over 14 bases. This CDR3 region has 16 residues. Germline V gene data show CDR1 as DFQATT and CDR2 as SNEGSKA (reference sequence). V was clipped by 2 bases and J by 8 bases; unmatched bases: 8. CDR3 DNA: TGCAGTGCTAGAATCAGACTAGCGGGAGGGCCCTATGAGCAGTTCTTC. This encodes CSARIRLAGGPYEQFF.

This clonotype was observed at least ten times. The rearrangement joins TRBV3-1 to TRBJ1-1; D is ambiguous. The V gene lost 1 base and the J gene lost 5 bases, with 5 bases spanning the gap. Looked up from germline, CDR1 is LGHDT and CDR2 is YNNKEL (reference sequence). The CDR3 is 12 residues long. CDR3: CASSQGGTEAFF. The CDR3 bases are TGTGCCAGCAGCCAAGGAGGAACTGAAGCTTTCTTT.

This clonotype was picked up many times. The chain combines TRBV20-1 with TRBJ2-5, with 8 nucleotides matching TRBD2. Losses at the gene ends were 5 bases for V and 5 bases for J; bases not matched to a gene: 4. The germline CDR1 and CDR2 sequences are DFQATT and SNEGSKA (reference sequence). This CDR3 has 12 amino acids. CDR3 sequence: CSAAGGMETQYF. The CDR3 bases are TGCAGTGCTGCGGGGGGCATGGAGACCCAGTACTTC.

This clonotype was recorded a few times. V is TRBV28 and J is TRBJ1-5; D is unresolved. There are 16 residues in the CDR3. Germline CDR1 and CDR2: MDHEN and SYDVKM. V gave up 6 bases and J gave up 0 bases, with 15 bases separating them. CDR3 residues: CASSPEQAYSNQPQHF. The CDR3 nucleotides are TGTGCCAGCAGCCCCGAGCAGGCGTATAGCAATCAGCCCCAGCATTTT.

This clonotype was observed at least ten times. Written as DNA, the CDR3 is TGTGCCAGCAGGACCCCGGAGGGTGTCCATGGCTACACCTTC. Residues: CASRTPEGVHGYTF. The V gene is TRBV6-1, the J gene TRBJ1-2; D remains unclear. CDR1 and CDR2 (germline): MNHNS, SASEGT. V was shortened by 6 bases and J by 6 bases, with 17 bases between the two germline ends. This CDR3 contains 14 residues.

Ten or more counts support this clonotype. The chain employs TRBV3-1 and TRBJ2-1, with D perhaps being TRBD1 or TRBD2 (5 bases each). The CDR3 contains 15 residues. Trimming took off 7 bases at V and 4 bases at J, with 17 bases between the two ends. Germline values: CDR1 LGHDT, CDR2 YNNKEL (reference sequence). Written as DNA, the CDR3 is TGTGCCAGCACCCCCGGGACGGAGTTATACAATGAGCAGTTCTTC. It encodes CASTPGTELYNEQFF.

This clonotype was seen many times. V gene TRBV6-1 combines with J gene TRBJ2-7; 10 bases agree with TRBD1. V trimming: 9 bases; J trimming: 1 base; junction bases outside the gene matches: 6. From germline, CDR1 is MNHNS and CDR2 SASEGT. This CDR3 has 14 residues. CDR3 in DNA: TGTGCCAGTACCCCGGACAGGGGGTCCTACGAGCAGTACTTC. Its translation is CASTPDRGSYEQYF.

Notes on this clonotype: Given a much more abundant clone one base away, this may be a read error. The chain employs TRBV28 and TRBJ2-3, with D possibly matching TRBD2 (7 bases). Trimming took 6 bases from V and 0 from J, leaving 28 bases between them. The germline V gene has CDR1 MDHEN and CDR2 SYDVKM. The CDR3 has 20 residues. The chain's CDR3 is CASRGGGGAGLGRSTDTQYF. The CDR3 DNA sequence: TGTGCCAGCAGGGGGGGAGGGGGGGCGGGCCTCGGTCGTAGCACAGATACGCAGTATTTT.

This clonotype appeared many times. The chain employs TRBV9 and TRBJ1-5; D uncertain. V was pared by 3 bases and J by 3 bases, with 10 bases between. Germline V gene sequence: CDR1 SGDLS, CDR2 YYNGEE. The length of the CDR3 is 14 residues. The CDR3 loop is CASSETPSNQPQHF. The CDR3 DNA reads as TGTGCCAGCAGCGAGACCCCCTCCAATCAGCCCCAGCATTTT.

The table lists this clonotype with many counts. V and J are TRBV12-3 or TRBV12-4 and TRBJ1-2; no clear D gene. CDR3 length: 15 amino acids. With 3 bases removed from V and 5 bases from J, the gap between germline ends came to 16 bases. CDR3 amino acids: CASSFRRSLAYGYTF. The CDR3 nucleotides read TGTGCCAGCAGTTTTAGGCGCTCGCTCGCTTATGGCTACACCTTC.

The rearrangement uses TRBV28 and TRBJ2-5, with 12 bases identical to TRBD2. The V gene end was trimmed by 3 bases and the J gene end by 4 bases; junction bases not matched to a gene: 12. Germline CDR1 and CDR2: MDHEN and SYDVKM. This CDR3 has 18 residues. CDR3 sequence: CASSFLLAGGGVGETQYF. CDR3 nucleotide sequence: TGTGCCAGCAGTTTCTTACTAGCGGGAGGAGGAGTGGGAGAGACCCAGTACTTC.

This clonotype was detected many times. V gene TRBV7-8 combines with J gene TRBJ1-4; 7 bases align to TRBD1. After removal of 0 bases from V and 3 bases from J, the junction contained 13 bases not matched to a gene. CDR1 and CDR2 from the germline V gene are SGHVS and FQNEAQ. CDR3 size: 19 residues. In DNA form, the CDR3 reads TGTGCCAGCAGCTTAGCGAGATCAAGGGGGCGCAGGGCTAATGAAAAACTGTTTTTT. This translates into CASSLARSRGRRANEKLFF.

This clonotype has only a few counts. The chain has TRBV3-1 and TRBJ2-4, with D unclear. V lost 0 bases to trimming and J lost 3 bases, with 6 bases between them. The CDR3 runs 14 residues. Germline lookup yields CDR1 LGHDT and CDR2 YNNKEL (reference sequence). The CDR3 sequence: CASSQEAVKNIQYF. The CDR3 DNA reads TGTGCCAGCAGCCAAGAAGCAGTCAAAAACATTCAGTACTTC.

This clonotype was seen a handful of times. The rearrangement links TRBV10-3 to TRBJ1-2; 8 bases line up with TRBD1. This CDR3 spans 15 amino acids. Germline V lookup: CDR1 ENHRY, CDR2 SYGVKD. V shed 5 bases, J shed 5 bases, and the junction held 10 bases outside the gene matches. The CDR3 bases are TGTGCCATCAGTAAGGACAGGGAGGTTAAGTATGGCTACACCTTC. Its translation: CAISKDREVKYGYTF.

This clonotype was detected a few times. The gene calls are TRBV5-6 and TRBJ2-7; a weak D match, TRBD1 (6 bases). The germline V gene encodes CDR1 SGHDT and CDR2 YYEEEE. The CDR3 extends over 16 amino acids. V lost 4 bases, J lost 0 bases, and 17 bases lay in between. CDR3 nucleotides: TGTGCCAGCAGCGGCCAGGGGTCAAGGACCTCCTACGAGCAGTACTTC. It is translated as CASSGQGSRTSYEQYF.